Below, 20 T cell receptor beta chains from the same sample are listed, as sequenced in a study of blood T cell repertoires in COVID-19. Profiling relied on immunoSEQ multiplex PCR, and the TCRdb table lists in-frame clones only, not all of them. The table has under 350,000 clones, over 75% seen once; the top ten hold 13%. Sequences were obtained from peripheral blood. The receptors shown here come from a human donor in a cohort sampled during active COVID-19.

The chain has TRBV10-3 and TRBJ2-7, with 7 bases that match TRBD2. Germline V CDR1 and CDR2: ENHRY, SYGVKD. J was trimmed by 5 bases and V by 3 bases; bases with no gene match: 7. This CDR3 spans 14 amino acids. The CDR3 nucleotides are TGTGCCATCAGTGAACGGCGGGAGAGTCACGAGCAGTACTTC. Protein sequence: CAISERRESHEQYF.

This sequence joins TRBV11-2 and TRBJ2-3; 15 bases match TRBD2. The germline CDR1 and CDR2 sequences are SGHAT and FQNNGV. The CDR3 covers 16 residues. Trimming cost V 4 bases and J 8 bases; bases outside gene matches: 7. The CDR3 DNA sequence: TGTGCCAGCAGCTCCGGACTAGCGGGAGGGCCCTCTACGCAGTATTTT. It codes for CASSSGLAGGPSTQYF. Drawing the rest from reference TRBV11-2 and TRBJ2-3, the complete variable domain is EAGVAQSPRYKIIEKRQSVAFWCNPISGHATLYWYQQILGQGPKLLIQFQNNGVVDDSQLPKDRFSAERLKGVDSTLKIQPAKLEDSAVYLCASSSGLAGGPSTQYFGPGTRLTVL.

J is TRBJ2-3 and V is TRBV19, with TRBD2 matching over 8 bases. This CDR3 spans 16 amino acids. The germline V gene encodes CDR1 LNHDA and CDR2 SQIVND (reference sequence). The ends lost 3 bases at V and 0 bases at J; junction bases unmatched: 5. The CDR3 is CASSMMASGSTDTQYF. In DNA, the CDR3 is TGTGCCAGTAGTATGATGGCTAGCGGGAGCACAGATACGCAGTATTTT.

The CDR3 bases are TGTGCCAGTGGAAGGGGGACCGGCCCGGGAAACACTGAAGCTTTCTTT. It yields the protein CASGRGTGPGNTEAFF. V gene TRBV19 combines with J gene TRBJ1-1, with a possible D match to TRBD1 (6 bases). Germline lookup yields CDR1 LNHDA and CDR2 SQIVND (reference sequence). V lost 8 bases and J lost 2, with 21 bases in between. This CDR3 contains 16 residues.

The chain links TRBV2 to TRBJ1-4, with TRBD1 as a possible D gene (5 bases). This CDR3 is built from 14 residues. Germline V lookup: CDR1 SNHLY, CDR2 FYNNEI. The DNA for the CDR3 is TGTGCAGACAGACCGGGAGCAGCGAGCGGAAAACTGTTTTTT. Its protein is CADRPGAASGKLFF.

J is TRBJ1-4 and V is TRBV7-2; D is possibly TRBD1 (5 bases). The length of the CDR3 is 17 residues. Between the trimmed V and J ends, which lost 1 base and 0 bases, there was a span of 12 bases. The germline V gene has CDR1 SGHTA and CDR2 FQGNSA. The CDR3 region is CASSLGAGFATNEKLFF. The DNA for the CDR3 is TGTGCCAGCAGCTTAGGGGCAGGGTTTGCAACTAATGAAAAACTGTTTTTT.

This chain connects TRBV6-1 to TRBJ1-3; D is unresolved. This CDR3 comprises 15 residues. Germline values: CDR1 MNHNS, CDR2 SASEGT. Trimming cost V 1 base and J 4 bases, with 11 bases left between them. CDR3 bases: TGTGCCAGCAGTGAAGGGGAGGTTAAGGGAAACACCATATATTTT. Its translation: CASSEGEVKGNTIYF.

This chain links TRBV13 with TRBJ2-7; a weak D match, TRBD2 (5 bases). Germline values: CDR1 PRHDT, CDR2 FYEKMQ (reference sequence). The CDR3 has 14 amino acids. V was trimmed by 3 bases and J by 0 bases, leaving 9 bases between them. CDR3 sequence: CASSFSGSSYEQYF. In DNA form, the CDR3 reads TGTGCCAGCAGCTTTTCGGGGAGCTCCTACGAGCAGTACTTC.

In its sample, this clone was seen a few times. CDR3 nucleotides: TGTGCCATCAGTTCTACCACCGGGGAGCTGTTTTTT. It specifies CAISSTTGELFF. The chain carries TRBV10-3 and TRBJ2-2; no clear D gene. The CDR3 runs 12 residues. V was pared by 5 bases and J by 4 bases, with 5 bases between. Germline CDR1 reads ENHRY; CDR2 reads SYGVKD.

This clone was seen more than once but under ten times. This chain links TRBV4-2 with TRBJ2-6; TRBD1 is a possible D gene (5 bases). V gave up 4 bases and J gave up 0 bases, with 10 bases separating them. CDR1 is LGHNA and CDR2 is YNFKEQ in the germline V gene. CDR3 size: 16 residues. The CDR3 bases are TGTGCCAGCAGCCGACCTACAGGCTCTGGGGCCAACGTCCTGACTTTC. This encodes CASSRPTGSGANVLTF.

The rearrangement uses TRBV6-6 and TRBJ2-7; tentative D call: TRBD2 (5 bases). The CDR3 consists of 12 residues. Germline CDR1 MNHNY, CDR2 SVGAGI (reference sequence). V lost 5 bases and J lost 2, with 7 bases in between. The CDR3 is CASSLLAYEQYF. The CDR3 region has the DNA TGTGCCAGCAGTCTACTAGCCTACGAGCAGTACTTC.

The rearrangement links TRBV7-2 to TRBJ2-7, with 8 nucleotides matching TRBD1. The V and J ends lost 6 bases and 6 bases, in that order; junction bases with no gene match: 10. The CDR3 runs to 14 residues. Germline CDR1 SGHTA, CDR2 FQGNSA. The CDR3 protein is CASRSQGVGVEQYF. DNA of the CDR3: TGTGCCAGCAGATCACAGGGGGTTGGGGTCGAGCAGTACTTC.

The CDR3 nucleotides are TGTGCCAGCAGCCAAATTTCTGGGACAGAGAGATCCAACACTGAAGCTTTCTTT. Translated: CASSQISGTERSNTEAFF. The chain combines TRBV3-1 (or the pseudogene TRBV3-2) with TRBJ1-1; 7 nucleotides agree with TRBD1. Losses at the gene ends were 2 bases for V and 2 bases for J; bases not matched to a gene: 14. The CDR3 consists of 18 residues. The germline V gene encodes CDR1 LGHDT and CDR2 YNNKEL (reference sequence).

The V and J genes are TRBV21-1 and TRBJ1-2; TRBD1 is taken as the D call from the table, unchecked against the DNA. TRBV21-1 has pseudogene status. The CDR3 runs to 20 residues. Here the CDR3 DNA reads TGTGCCAGCAGCAAAGAGAGGGCCCGGGACAGCGCACCCGTCAACTATGGCTACACCTTC. This gives the protein CASSKERARDSAPVNYGYTF.

The chain is built from TRBV7-2 and TRBJ2-5; 7 nucleotides agree with TRBD2. The length of the CDR3 is 13 residues. Germline lookup yields CDR1 SGHTA and CDR2 FQGNSA. J gave up 9 bases and V 4 bases, and 8 bases lay outside the gene matches. This CDR3 reads CASSYTPAGAQYF. The CDR3 DNA is TGTGCCAGCAGCTACACGCCGGCGGGGGCCCAGTACTTC.

The gene calls are TRBV19 and TRBJ1-5; D perhaps matches TRBD1 (5 bases). CDR3 size: 14 residues. V lost 1 base and J 7 bases, leaving 11 bases between the germline ends. Germline V gives CDR1 LNHDA, CDR2 SQIVND (reference sequence). CDR3 DNA: TGTGCCAGTAGTATAGGACAGATGACACAGCCCCAGCATTTT. Its protein product is CASSIGQMTQPQHF.

The V and J genes are TRBV3-1 (or the pseudogene TRBV3-2) and TRBJ2-7, with 9 bases lining up with TRBD2. The CDR3 runs to 13 residues. The germline V gene encodes CDR1 LGHDT and CDR2 YNNKEL (reference sequence). Trimming cost V 5 bases and J 5 bases; bases outside gene matches: 4. The DNA for the CDR3 is TGTGCCAGCAGCTTCGGACTAGCGAACGAGCAGTACTTC. This sequence encodes CASSFGLANEQYF.

This clone was recorded at least ten times. V usage is TRBV27 and J usage is TRBJ2-2; D perhaps matches TRBD2 (6 bases). The germline CDR1 and CDR2 sequences are MNHEY and SMNVEV (reference sequence). V was cut by 7 bases and J by 1 base, with 13 bases left in between. CDR3 length: 15 amino acids. The CDR3 nucleotides are TGTGCCAGCATGACGAGGCGGGGGAACACCGGGGAGCTGTTTTTT. Translating it yields CASMTRRGNTGELFF.

CDR3 nucleotides: TGTGCCAGCAGCATCAGGACAGGATCGATTGACGAGCAGTACTTC. Translating gives CASSIRTGSIDEQYF. The chain has TRBV7-9 and TRBJ2-7; 7 nucleotides align to TRBD1. The junction had 12 bases not matched to a gene; V was cut back by 5 bases and J by 5 bases. The CDR3 consists of 15 residues. The germline gives CDR1 SEHNR, CDR2 FQNEAQ (reference sequence).

This clone was detected a few times. This chain links TRBV6-6 with TRBJ1-3; possibly TRBD1 for D (6 bases). V dropped 7 bases and J dropped 3 bases, with 19 bases sitting between them. Germline CDR1 MNHNY, CDR2 SVGAGI (reference sequence). The CDR3 extends over 16 amino acids. The CDR3 DNA is TGTGCCAGCACCGACGTGGGGGGGGCGCATGGAAACACCATATATTTT. This codes for CASTDVGGAHGNTIYF.